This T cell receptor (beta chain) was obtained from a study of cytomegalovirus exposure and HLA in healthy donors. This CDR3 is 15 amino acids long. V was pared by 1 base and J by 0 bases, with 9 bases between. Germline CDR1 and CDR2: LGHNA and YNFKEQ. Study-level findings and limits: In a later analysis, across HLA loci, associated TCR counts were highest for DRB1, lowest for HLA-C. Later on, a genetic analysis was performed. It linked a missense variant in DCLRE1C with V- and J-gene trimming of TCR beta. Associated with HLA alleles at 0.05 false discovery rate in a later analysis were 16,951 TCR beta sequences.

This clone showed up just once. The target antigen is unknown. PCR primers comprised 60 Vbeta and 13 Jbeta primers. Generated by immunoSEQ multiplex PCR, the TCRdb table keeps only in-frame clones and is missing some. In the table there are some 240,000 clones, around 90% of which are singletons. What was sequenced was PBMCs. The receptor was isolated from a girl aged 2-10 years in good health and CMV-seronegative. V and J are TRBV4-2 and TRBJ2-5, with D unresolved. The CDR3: CASSQAPSYQETQYF. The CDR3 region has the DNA TGTGCCAGCAGCCAAGCCCCGAGTTACCAAGAGACCCAGTACTTC.